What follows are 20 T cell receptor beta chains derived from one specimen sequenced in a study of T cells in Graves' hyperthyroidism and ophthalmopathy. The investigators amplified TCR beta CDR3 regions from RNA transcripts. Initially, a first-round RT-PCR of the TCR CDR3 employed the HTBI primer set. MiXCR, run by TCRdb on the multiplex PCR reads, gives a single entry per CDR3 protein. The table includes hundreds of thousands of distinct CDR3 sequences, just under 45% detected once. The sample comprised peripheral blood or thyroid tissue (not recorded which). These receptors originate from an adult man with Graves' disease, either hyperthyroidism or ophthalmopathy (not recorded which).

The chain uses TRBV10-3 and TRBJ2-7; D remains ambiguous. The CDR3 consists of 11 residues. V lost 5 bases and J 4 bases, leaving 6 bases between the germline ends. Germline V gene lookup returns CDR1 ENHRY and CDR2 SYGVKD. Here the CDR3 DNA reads TGTGCCATCAGTTCTCCGTACGAGCAGTACTTC. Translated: CAISSPYEQYF.

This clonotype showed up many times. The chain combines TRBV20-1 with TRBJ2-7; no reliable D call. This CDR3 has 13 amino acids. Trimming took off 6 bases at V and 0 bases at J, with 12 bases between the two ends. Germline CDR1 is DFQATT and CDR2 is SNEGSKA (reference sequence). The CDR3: CSAERPSSYEQYF. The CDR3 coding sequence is TGCAGTGCCGAAAGGCCGAGCTCCTACGAGCAGTACTTC.

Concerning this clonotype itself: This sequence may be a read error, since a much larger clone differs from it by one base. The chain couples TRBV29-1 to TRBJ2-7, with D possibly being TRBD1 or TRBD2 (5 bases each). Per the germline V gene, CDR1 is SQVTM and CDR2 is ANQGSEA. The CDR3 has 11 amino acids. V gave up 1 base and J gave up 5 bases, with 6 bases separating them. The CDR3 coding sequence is TGCAGCGTTGAAGTGGGGGACGAGCAGTACTTC. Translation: CSVEVGDEQYF.

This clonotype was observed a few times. CDR3 loop: CASSLWPGPPQHF. For the CDR3, the DNA is TGTGCCAGCAGTTTATGGCCCGGGCCGCCCCAGCATTTT. This rearrangement joins TRBV2 to TRBJ1-5; D unresolved. V was shortened by 5 bases and J by 9 bases, with 14 bases between the two germline ends. Germline loops: CDR1 SNHLY, CDR2 FYNNEI. The CDR3 length is 13 residues.

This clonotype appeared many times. Written as DNA, the CDR3 is TGTGCCAGCAGTCGCGGGATCGGCAATCAGCCCCAGCATTTT. Its protein product is CASSRGIGNQPQHF. The chain employs TRBV2 and TRBJ1-5; D not certain. The CDR3 covers 14 residues. Deletions cut 5 bases from V and 2 bases from J, with 10 bases between. Germline CDR1 is SNHLY and CDR2 is FYNNEI.

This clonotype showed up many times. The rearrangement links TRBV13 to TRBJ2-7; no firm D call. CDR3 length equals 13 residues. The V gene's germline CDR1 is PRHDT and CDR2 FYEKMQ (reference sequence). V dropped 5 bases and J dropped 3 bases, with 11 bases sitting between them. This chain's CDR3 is CASSRTEYYEQYF. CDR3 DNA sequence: TGTGCCAGCAGCCGCACAGAGTACTACGAGCAGTACTTC.

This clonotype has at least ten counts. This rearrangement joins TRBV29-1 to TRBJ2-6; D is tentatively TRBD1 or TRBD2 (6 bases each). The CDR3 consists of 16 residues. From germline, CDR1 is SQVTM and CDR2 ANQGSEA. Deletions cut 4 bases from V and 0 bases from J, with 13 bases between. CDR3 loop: CSVVAGQHSGANVLTF. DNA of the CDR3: TGCAGCGTTGTGGCGGGACAACACTCTGGGGCCAACGTCCTGACTTTC.

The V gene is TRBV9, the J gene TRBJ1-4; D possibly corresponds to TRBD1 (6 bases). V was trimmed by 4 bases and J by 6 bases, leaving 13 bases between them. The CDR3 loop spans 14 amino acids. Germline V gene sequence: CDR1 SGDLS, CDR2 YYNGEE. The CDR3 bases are TGTGCCAGCAGCAAACAGGGAACCGATGAAAAACTGTTTTTT. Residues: CASSKQGTDEKLFF. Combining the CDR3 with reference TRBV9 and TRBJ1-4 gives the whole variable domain DSGVTQTPKHLITATGQRVTLRCSPRSGDLSVYWYQQSLDQGLQFLIQYYNGEERAKGNILERFSAQQFPDLHSELNLSSLELGDSALYFCASSKQGTDEKLFFGSGTQLSVL.

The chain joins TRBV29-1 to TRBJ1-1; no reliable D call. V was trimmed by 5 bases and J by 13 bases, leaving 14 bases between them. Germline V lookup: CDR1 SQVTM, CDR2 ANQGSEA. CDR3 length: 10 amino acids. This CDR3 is CSVQNGRHFF. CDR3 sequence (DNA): TGCAGCGTTCAAAACGGGAGGCATTTCTTT. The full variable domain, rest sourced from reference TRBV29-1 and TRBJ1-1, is SAVISQKPSRDICQRGTSLTIQCQVDSQVTMMFWYRQQPGQSLTLIATANQGSEATYESGFVIDKFPISRPNLTFSTLTVSNMSPEDSSIYLCSVQNGRHFFGQGTRLTVV.

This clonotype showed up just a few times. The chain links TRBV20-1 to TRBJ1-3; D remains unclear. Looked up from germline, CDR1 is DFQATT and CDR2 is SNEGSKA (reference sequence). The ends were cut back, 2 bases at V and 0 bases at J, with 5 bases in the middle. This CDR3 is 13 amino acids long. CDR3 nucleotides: TGCAGTGCTAGATTGAACTCTGGAAACACCATATATTTT. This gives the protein CSARLNSGNTIYF.

The CDR3 DNA is TGCAGCGTTGGGGTGGGGGAGGGGGTGAACACTGAAGCTTTCTTT. Encoded protein: CSVGVGEGVNTEAFF. The chain links TRBV29-1 to TRBJ1-1; D possibly corresponds to TRBD1 (6 bases). This CDR3 spans 15 amino acids. Germline V gene sequence: CDR1 SQVTM, CDR2 ANQGSEA. Trimming stripped 4 bases from V and 0 bases from J, with 15 bases between.

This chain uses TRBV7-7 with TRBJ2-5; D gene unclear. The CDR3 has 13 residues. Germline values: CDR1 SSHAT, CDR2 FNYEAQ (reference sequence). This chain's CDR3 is CARSSFSQETQYF. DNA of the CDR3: TGTGCTAGGAGCTCTTTTAGCCAAGAGACCCAGTACTTC. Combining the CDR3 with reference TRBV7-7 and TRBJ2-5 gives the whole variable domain GAGVSQSPRYKVTKRGQDVTLRCDPISSHATLYWYQQALGQGPEFLTYFNYEAQPDKSGLPSDRFSAERPEGSISTLTIQRTEQRDSAMYRCARSSFSQETQYFGPGTRLLVL.

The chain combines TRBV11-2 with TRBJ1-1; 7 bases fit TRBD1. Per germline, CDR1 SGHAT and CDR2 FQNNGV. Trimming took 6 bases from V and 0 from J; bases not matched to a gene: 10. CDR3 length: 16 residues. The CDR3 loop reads CASRGEKGGMNTEAFF. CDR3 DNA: TGTGCCAGCAGGGGCGAAAAAGGGGGCATGAACACTGAAGCTTTCTTT. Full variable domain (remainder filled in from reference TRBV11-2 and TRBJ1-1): EAGVAQSPRYKIIEKRQSVAFWCNPISGHATLYWYQQILGQGPKLLIQFQNNGVVDDSQLPKDRFSAERLKGVDSTLKIQPAKLEDSAVYLCASRGEKGGMNTEAFFGQGTRLTVV.

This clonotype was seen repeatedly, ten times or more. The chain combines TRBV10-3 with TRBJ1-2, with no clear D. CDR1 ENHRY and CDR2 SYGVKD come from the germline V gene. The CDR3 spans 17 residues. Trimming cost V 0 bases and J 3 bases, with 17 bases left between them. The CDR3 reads CAISESGYEGAYYGYTF. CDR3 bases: TGTGCCATCAGTGAGTCAGGATACGAGGGCGCTTACTATGGCTACACCTTC.

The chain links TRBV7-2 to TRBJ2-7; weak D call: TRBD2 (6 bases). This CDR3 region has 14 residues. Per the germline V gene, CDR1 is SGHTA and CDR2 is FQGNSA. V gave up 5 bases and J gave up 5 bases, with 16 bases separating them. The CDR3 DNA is TGTGCCAGCAGCCGTAGGGCGGGACGGGACGAGCAGTACTTC. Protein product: CASSRRAGRDEQYF.

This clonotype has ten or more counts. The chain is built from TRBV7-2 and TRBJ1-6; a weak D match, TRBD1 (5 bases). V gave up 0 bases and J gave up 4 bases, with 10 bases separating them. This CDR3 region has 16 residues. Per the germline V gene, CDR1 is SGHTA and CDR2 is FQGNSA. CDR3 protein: CASSLAGAEYNSPLHF. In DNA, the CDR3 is TGTGCCAGCAGCTTAGCAGGGGCCGAGTATAATTCACCCCTCCACTTT.

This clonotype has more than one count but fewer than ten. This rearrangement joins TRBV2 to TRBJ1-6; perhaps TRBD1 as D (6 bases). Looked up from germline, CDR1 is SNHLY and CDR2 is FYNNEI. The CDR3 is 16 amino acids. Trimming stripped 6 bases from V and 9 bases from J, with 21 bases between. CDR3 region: CASSSSGTPGSSPLHF. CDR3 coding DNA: TGTGCCAGCAGCTCCTCCGGGACACCCGGGAGTTCACCCCTCCACTTT.

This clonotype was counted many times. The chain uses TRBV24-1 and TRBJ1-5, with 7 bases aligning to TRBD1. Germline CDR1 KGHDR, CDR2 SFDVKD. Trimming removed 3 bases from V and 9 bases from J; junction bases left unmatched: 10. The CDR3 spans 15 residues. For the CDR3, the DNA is TGTGCCACCAGTGATGCGCGACAGGGCCTCTCGCCCCAGCATTTT. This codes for CATSDARQGLSPQHF.

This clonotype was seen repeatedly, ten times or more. The CDR3 region is CASRVGPENTF. The CDR3 DNA follows: TGTGCCAGCAGGGTTGGCCCTGAGAACACCTTC. The rearrangement links TRBV2 to TRBJ1-2, with D unresolved. The germline CDR1 and CDR2 sequences are SNHLY and FYNNEI. Trimming shortened V by 6 bases and J by 12 bases, and 14 bases separated the two germline ends. The CDR3 is 11 residues long.

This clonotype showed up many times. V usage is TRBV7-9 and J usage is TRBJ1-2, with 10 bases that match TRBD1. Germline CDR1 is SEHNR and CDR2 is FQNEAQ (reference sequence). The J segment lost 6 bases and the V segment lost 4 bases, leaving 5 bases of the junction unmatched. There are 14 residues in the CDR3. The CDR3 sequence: CASSSDRGENGYTF. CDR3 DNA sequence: TGTGCCAGCAGCTCGGACAGGGGGGAGAATGGCTACACCTTC.